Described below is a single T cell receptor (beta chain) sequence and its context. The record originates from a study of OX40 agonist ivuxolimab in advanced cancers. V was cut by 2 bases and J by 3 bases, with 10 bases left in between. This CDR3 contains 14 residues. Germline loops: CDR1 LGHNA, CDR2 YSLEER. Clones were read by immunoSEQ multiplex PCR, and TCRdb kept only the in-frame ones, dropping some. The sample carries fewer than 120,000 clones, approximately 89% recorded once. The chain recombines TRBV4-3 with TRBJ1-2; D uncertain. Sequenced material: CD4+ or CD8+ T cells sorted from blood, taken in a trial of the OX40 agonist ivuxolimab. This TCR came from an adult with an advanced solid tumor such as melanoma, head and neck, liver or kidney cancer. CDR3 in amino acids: CASSQQREYYGYTF. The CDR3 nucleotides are TGCGCCAGCAGCCAACAGCGAGAATACTATGGCTACACCTTC.